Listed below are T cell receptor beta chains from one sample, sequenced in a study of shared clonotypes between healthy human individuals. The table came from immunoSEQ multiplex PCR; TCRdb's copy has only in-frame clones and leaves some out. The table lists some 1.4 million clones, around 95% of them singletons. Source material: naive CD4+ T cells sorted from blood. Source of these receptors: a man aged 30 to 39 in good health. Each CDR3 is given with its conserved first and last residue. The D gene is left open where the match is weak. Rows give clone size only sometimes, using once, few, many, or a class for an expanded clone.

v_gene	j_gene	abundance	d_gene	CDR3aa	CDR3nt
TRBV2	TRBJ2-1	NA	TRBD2	CASSGLAGSYNEQFF	TGTGCCAGCAGTGGACTAGCGGGGTCCTACAATGAGCAGTTCTTC
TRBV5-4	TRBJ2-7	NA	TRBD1	CASSSPGTGWAYEQYF	TGTGCCAGCAGCTCCCCTGGGACAGGGTGGGCCTACGAGCAGTACTTC
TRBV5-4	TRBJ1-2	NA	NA	CASSLDSPGQFGYTF	TGTGCCAGCAGCCTGGACAGCCCGGGGCAATTCGGCTACACCTTC
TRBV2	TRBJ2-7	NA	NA	CASLGYYEQYF	TGTGCCAGCCTGGGCTATTACGAGCAGTACTTC
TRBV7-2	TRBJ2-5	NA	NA	CASSFRGPETQYF	TGTGCCAGCAGCTTCAGGGGACCAGAGACCCAGTACTTC
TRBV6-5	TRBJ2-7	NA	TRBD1	CASSRGQGGEQYF	TGTGCCAGCAGTAGGGGACAGGGGGGCGAGCAGTACTTC
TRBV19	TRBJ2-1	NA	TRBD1	CASSVGTGPRGDEQFF	TGTGCCAGTAGTGTTGGGACAGGGCCCAGGGGGGATGAGCAGTTCTTC
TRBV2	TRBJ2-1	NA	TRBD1	CASREDRYNEQFF	TGTGCCAGCAGGGAGGACAGGTACAATGAGCAGTTCTTC
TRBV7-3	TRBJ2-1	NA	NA	CASSLGSYNEQFF	TGTGCCAGCAGCTTAGGCTCCTACAATGAGCAGTTCTTC
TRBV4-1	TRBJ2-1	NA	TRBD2	CASSLGGLAGSNEQFF	TGCGCCAGCAGCCTGGGGGGACTAGCGGGATCCAATGAGCAGTTCTTC
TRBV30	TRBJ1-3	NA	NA	CAWTLWHSGNTIYF	TGTGCCTGGACCCTGTGGCATTCTGGAAACACCATATATTTT
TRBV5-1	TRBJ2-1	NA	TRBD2	CASSLAREGYNEQFF	TGCGCCAGCAGCTTGGCGCGGGAGGGCTACAATGAGCAGTTCTTC
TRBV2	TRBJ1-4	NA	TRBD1	CASSEATGQGREKLFF	TGTGCCAGCAGTGAAGCAACGGGACAGGGGCGCGAAAAACTGTTTTTT
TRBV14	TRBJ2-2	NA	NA	CASSQGPSDTGELFF	TGTGCCAGCAGCCAAGGTCCATCGGACACCGGGGAGCTGTTTTTT
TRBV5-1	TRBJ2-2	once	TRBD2	CASSLTSGAANTGELFF	TGCGCCAGCAGCTTGACTAGCGGGGCTGCGAACACCGGGGAGCTGTTTTTT
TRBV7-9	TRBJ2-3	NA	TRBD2	CASSLASGSTDTQYF	TGTGCCAGCTCATTGGCTAGCGGGAGCACAGATACGCAGTATTTT
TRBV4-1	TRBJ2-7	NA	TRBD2	CASSDTGGTSGSYEQYF	TGCGCCAGCAGCGACACAGGAGGGACTAGCGGGAGTTACGAGCAGTACTTC
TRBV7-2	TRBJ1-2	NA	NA	CASSLRDNYGYTF	TGTGCCAGCAGCTTAAGGGATAACTATGGCTACACCTTC
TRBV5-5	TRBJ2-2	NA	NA	CASSLTMNTGELFF	TGTGCCAGCAGCTTGACTATGAACACCGGGGAGCTGTTTTTT
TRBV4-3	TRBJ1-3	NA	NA	CASSQDLGNTIYF	TGCGCCAGCAGCCAAGACCTTGGGAACACCATATATTTT
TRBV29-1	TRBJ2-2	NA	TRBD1	CSVGRTGHTGELFF	TGCAGCGTGGGCCGGACAGGACACACCGGGGAGCTGTTTTTT
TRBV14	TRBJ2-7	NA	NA	CASSQDLLYLSSYEQYF	TGTGCCAGCAGCCAAGATTTGCTTTACCTATCCTCCTACGAGCAGTACTTC
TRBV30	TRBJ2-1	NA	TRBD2	CAWRGGALAGVLNNEQFF	TGTGCCTGGAGGGGGGGCGCGCTAGCGGGAGTTCTAAACAATGAGCAGTTCTTC
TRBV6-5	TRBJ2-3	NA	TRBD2	CASSYSGLAADTQYF	TGTGCCAGCAGTTACTCCGGACTAGCGGCAGATACGCAGTATTTT
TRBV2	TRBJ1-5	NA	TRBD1	CASSELRQGEQPQHF	TGTGCCAGCAGTGAACTGAGACAGGGAGAGCAGCCCCAGCATTTT
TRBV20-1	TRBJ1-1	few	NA	CSAPGDTEAFF	TGCAGTGCCCCTGGGGACACTGAAGCTTTCTTT
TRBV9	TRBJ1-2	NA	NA	CASSVAPAEDYGYTF	TGTGCCAGCAGCGTAGCTCCGGCAGAAGACTATGGCTACACCTTC
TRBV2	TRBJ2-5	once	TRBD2	CASSQPRGSPSQETQYF	TGTGCCAGCAGCCAACCCCGCGGGAGCCCCTCCCAAGAGACCCAGTACTTC
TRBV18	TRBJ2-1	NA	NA	CASSPAGYNEQFF	TGTGCCAGCTCACCTGCCGGCTACAATGAGCAGTTCTTC
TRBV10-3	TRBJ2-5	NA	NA	CAISDHQETQYF	TGTGCCATCAGTGACCACCAAGAGACCCAGTACTTC
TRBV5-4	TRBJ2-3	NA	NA	CASSLDGTDTQYF	TGTGCCAGCAGCTTGGACGGCACAGATACGCAGTATTTT
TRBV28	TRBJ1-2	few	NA	CASSLLTRANYGYTF	TGTGCCAGCAGTTTGCTGACCCGAGCTAACTATGGCTACACCTTC
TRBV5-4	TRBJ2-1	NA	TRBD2	CASSKTGTRAYNEQFF	TGTGCCAGCAGCAAAACCGGGACTAGAGCATACAATGAGCAGTTCTTC
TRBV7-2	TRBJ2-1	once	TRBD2	CASSKIAGGYNEQFF	TGTGCCAGCAGCAAAATAGCGGGAGGATACAATGAGCAGTTCTTC
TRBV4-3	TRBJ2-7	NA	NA	CASSQVLDGRVRDEQYF	TGCGCCAGCAGCCAAGTTCTCGACGGGAGAGTGCGAGACGAGCAGTACTTC
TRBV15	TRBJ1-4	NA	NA	CATSGRWGLNEKLFF	TGTGCCACCAGCGGTCGATGGGGGCTTAATGAAAAACTGTTTTTT
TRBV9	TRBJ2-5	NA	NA	CASSVDARETQYF	TGTGCCAGCAGCGTAGACGCGCGGGAGACCCAGTACTTC
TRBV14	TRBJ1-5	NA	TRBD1	CASDRDRVVNQPQHF	TGTGCCAGCGACCGGGACAGGGTGGTGAATCAGCCCCAGCATTTT
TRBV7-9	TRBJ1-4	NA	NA	CASSFIMNRLNEKLFF	TGTGCCAGCAGCTTTATTATGAACAGGTTGAATGAAAAACTGTTTTTT
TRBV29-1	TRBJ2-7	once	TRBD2	CSVGRTSGIYEQYF	TGCAGCGTTGGCAGGACTAGCGGTATCTACGAGCAGTACTTC
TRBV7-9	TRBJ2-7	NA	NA	CASSMPLAVSSYEQYF	TGTGCCAGCAGCATGCCTCTGGCGGTTAGCTCCTACGAGCAGTACTTC
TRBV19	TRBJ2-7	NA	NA	CASSISLTYEQYF	TGTGCCAGTAGTATCTCGTTGACCTACGAGCAGTACTTC
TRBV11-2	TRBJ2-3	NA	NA	CASSLRLLTDTQYF	TGTGCCAGCAGCTTGAGACTACTAACAGATACGCAGTATTTT
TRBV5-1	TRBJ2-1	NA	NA	CASSLKREDNEQFF	TGCGCCAGCAGCTTGAAGAGGGAGGATAATGAGCAGTTCTTC
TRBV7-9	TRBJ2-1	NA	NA	CASSPSGRFSYNEQFF	TGTGCCAGCAGCCCATCAGGGCGGTTTTCCTACAATGAGCAGTTCTTC
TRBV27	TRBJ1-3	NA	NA	CASSPPLKATHF	TGTGCCAGCAGTCCCCCGTTGAAAGCTACGCATTTT
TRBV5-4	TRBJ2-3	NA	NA	CASSKPGGDTQYF	TGTGCCAGCAGCAAGCCTGGCGGGGATACGCAGTATTTT
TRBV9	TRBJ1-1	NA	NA	CASMGAGNTEAFF	TGTGCCAGTATGGGGGCGGGGAACACTGAAGCTTTCTTT
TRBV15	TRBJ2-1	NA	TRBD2	CATSRLAGALQEQFF	TGTGCCACCAGCAGATTAGCGGGAGCTCTACAGGAGCAGTTCTTC
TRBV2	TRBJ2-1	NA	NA	CASSISSPGLVGNEQFF	TGTGCCAGCAGTATATCAAGCCCGGGACTGGTTGGGAATGAGCAGTTCTTC
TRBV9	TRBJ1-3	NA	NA	CASSVGNTIYF	TGTGCCAGCAGCGTAGGAAACACCATATATTTT
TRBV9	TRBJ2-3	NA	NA	CASSVGGGQDTQYF	TGTGCCAGCAGCGTAGGGGGGGGCCAAGATACGCAGTATTTT
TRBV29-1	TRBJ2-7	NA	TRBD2	CSVKRGLAGGDEQYF	TGCAGCGTCAAGAGGGGACTAGCGGGAGGTGACGAGCAGTACTTC
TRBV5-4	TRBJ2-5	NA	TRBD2	CASSTWTRGEETQYF	TGTGCCAGCAGCACATGGACTAGAGGGGAGGAGACCCAGTACTTC